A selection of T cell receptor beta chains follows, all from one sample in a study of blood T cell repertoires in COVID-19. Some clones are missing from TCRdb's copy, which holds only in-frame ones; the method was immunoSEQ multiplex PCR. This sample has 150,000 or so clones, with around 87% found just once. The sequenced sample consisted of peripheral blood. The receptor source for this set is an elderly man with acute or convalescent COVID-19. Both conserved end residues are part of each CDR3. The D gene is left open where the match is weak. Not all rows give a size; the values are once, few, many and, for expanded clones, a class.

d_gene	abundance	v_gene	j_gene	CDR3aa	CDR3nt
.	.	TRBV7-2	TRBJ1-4	CASSLAETVNEKLFF	TGTGCCAGCAGCTTAGCGGAGACAGTTAATGAAAAACTGTTTTTT
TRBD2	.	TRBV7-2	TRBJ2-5	CASRTSGGEETQYF	TGTGCCAGCAGGACTAGCGGGGGGGAAGAGACCCAGTACTTC
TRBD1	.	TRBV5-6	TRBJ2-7	CASRLRDRASGEQYF	TGTGCCAGCAGGCTCCGGGACAGGGCCTCGGGCGAGCAGTACTTC
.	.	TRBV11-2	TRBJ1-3	CASSLLLGNTIYF	TGTGCCAGCAGCTTATTACTGGGAAACACCATATATTTT
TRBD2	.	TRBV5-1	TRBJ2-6	CASSLSGGGANVLTF	TGCGCCAGCAGCTTGTCGGGAGGTGGGGCCAACGTCCTGACTTTC
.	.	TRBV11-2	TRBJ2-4	CASSPLRTVNIQYF	TGTGCCAGCAGCCCACTCAGGACTGTCAACATTCAGTACTTC
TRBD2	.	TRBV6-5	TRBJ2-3	CASSYSALAVTDTQYF	TGTGCCAGCAGTTACTCGGCCCTAGCGGTCACAGATACGCAGTATTTT
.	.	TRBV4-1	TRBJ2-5	CASSQELGTQYF	TGCGCCAGCAGCCAAGAGCTCGGGACCCAGTACTTC
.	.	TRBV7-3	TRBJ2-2	CASSLLGAGELFF	TGTGCCAGCAGCTTACTGGGCGCCGGGGAGCTGTTTTTT
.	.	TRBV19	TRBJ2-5	CASSSYIGQGEETQYF	TGTGCCAGTAGCAGCTACATAGGACAAGGAGAAGAGACCCAGTACTTC
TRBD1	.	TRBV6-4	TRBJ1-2	CASSAEQGAGYGYTF	TGTGCCAGCAGTGCTGAACAGGGGGCTGGCTATGGCTACACCTTC
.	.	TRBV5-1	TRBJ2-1	CASSSNTGPYNEQFF	TGCGCCAGCAGCTCTAATACAGGACCCTACAATGAGCAGTTCTTC
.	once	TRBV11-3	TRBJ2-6	CASSSGVPGANVLTF	TGTGCCAGCAGCTCAGGGGTGCCCGGGGCCAACGTCCTGACTTTC
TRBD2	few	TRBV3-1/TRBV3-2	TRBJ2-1	CATTGGSYNEQFF	TGTGCCACTACGGGAGGGTCCTACAATGAGCAGTTCTTC
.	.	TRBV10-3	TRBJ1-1	CATQTGMNTEAFF	TGTGCCACACAAACAGGGATGAACACTGAAGCTTTCTTT
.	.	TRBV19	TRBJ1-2	CASSWGGTTNYGYTF	TGTGCCAGCTCCTGGGGGGGGACTACGAACTATGGCTACACCTTC
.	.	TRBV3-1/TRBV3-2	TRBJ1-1	CASSQRGEAFF	TGTGCCAGCAGCCAACGGGGTGAAGCTTTCTTT
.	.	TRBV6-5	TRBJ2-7	CASRRDSSYEQYF	TGTGCCAGCAGGCGGGACAGCTCCTACGAGCAGTACTTC
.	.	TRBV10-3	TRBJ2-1	CATTKGGFDEQFF	TGTGCCACTACCAAGGGGGGGTTCGATGAGCAGTTCTTC
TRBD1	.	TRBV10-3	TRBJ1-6	CAISNEQGYNSPLHF	TGTGCCATCAGTAACGAACAGGGGTATAATTCACCCCTCCACTTT
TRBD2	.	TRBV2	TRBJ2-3	CASSVSGKGTDTQYF	TGTGCCAGCAGTGTTAGCGGGAAGGGCACAGATACGCAGTATTTT
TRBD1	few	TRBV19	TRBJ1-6	CASGQGLDSPLHF	TGTGCCAGCGGACAGGGGCTGGATTCACCCCTCCACTTT
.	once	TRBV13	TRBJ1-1	CASSLLRNTEAFF	TGTGCCAGCAGCCTTCTTAGGAACACTGAAGCTTTCTTT
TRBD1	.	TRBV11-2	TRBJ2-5	CASSRGQGRKETQYF	TGTGCCAGCAGCAGAGGACAGGGGAGGAAAGAGACCCAGTACTTC
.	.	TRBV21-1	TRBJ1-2	CASSKSPQVYGYTF	TGTGCCAGCAGCAAGTCGCCCCAGGTCTATGGCTACACCTTC
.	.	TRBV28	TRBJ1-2	CASSLSGGNGYTF	TGTGCCAGCAGTTTGTCGGGGGGCAATGGCTACACCTTC
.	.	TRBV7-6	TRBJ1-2	CASSLAGDGYTF	TGTGCCAGCAGCTTAGCGGGAGATGGCTACACCTTC
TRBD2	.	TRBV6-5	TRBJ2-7	CASNPGLAGVVEQYF	TGTGCCAGCAACCCGGGACTAGCGGGAGTCGTGGAGCAGTACTTC
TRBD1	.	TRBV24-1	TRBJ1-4	CATSLDRGSGKLFF	TGTGCCACCAGCCTAGACAGGGGGTCGGGAAAACTGTTTTTT
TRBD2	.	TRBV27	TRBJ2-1	CASNRLAGVDEQFF	TGTGCCAGCAATAGACTAGCGGGAGTGGATGAGCAGTTCTTC
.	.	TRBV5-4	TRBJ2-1	CASSRTGLQYQQFF	TGTGCCAGCAGCAGGACGGGACTCCAGTATCAGCAGTTCTTC
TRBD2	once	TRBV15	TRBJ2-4	CATSPAQGLAIIAKNIQYF	TGTGCCACCAGCCCAGCCCAGGGACTAGCGATTATAGCCAAAAACATTCAGTACTTC
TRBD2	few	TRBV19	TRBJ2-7	CASSTGGGSGEQYF	TGTGCCAGTAGTACGGGTGGCGGGAGCGGCGAGCAGTACTTC
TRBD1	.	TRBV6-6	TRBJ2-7	CASSYGSGGSYEQYF	TGTGCCAGCAGTTATGGGTCAGGGGGTTCCTACGAGCAGTACTTC
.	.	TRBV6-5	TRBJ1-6	CASRRDLNSPLHF	TGTGCCAGCAGACGGGACTTAAATTCACCCCTCCACTTT
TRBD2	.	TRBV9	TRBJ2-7	CASSPSGRITYEQYF	TGTGCCAGCAGCCCAAGCGGGAGGATTACCTACGAGCAGTACTTC
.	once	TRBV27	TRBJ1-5	CASRRTLGNQPQHF	TGTGCCAGCAGGCGGACTCTGGGGAATCAGCCCCAGCATTTT
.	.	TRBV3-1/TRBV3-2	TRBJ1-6	CASSHLVTDSPLHF	TGTGCCAGCAGCCACCTGGTCACGGATTCACCCCTCCACTTT
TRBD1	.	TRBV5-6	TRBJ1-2	CASNTQGADYGYTF	TGTGCCAGCAACACACAGGGGGCCGACTATGGCTACACCTTC
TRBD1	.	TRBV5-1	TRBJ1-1	CASSLVGVQTGSRIEAFF	TGCGCCAGCAGCTTGGTAGGGGTTCAGACAGGGAGTAGGATTGAAGCTTTCTTT
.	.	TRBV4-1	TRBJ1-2	CASSQEARVAGTGNF	TGCGCCAGCAGCCAAGAAGCCAGGGTTGCGGGGACGGGTAACTTC
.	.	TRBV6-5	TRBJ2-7	CASTAGFGEQYF	TGTGCCAGCACGGCGGGGTTTGGGGAGCAGTACTTC
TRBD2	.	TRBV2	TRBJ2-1	CASMKRETGNEQFF	TGTGCCAGCATGAAGCGGGAAACTGGTAATGAGCAGTTCTTC
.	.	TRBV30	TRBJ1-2	CASESSYGYTF	TGTGCCTCTGAGAGTTCCTATGGCTACACCTTC
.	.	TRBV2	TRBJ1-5	CASSEDAGSTNQPQHF	TGTGCCAGCAGTGAAGACGCAGGGTCTACCAATCAGCCCCAGCATTTT